The rows below give T cell receptor beta chains drawn from one sample of a study of cytomegalovirus exposure and HLA in healthy donors. TCRdb's copy holds only in-frame clones and misses some; the assay was immunoSEQ multiplex PCR. The sample carries about 110,000 clones, 88% recorded once. Source material: PBMCs. Every receptor here comes from a woman younger than 45 in good health and CMV-seropositive. Each CDR3 is given with its conserved first and last residue. A D gene is named only where the DNA matches it firmly. Clone size is given for some rows only: seen once, a few or many times, or a class if the clone is expanded.

d_call	clone_size	v_call	j_call	cdr3_aa
TRBD1	-	TRBV7-8	TRBJ1-2	CASRARQGFTDGYTF
TRBD2	-	TRBV11-2	TRBJ2-1	CASSGLLAGVRSEQFF
-	-	TRBV5-4	TRBJ2-1	CASSLASGEQFF
-	-	TRBV6-1	TRBJ2-7	CASTRRDYEQYF
TRBD2	-	TRBV7-2	TRBJ2-1	CASQRRIAGDGVNEQFF
-	-	TRBV10-3	TRBJ2-7	CAISASEDEQYF
-	-	TRBV5-6	TRBJ1-1	CASSLGASEAFF
TRBD1	-	TRBV27	TRBJ2-4	CASSFDRGGNIQYF
-	once	TRBV10-3	TRBJ2-2	CAISDYTGELFF
TRBD1	-	TRBV6-4	TRBJ1-4	CASSGQGAGTNEKLFF
-	-	TRBV27	TRBJ2-4	CASSLWSKGRVAAKNIQYF
-	-	TRBV5-6	TRBJ2-7	CASTASDREQYF
TRBD2	few	TRBV11-2	TRBJ2-5	CASSLGTSVKETQYF
TRBD2	-	TRBV5-1	TRBJ2-1	CASSPGLAVSGEQFF
TRBD2	-	TRBV5-1	TRBJ2-7	CASSQTSGRASYEQYF
-	-	TRBV7-2	TRBJ2-2	CASSFITGELFF
TRBD2	-	TRBV7-9	TRBJ2-3	CASSLREGADTQYF
-	few	TRBV2	TRBJ2-4	CASSEAGGPLAKNIQYF
-	-	TRBV6-5	TRBJ2-5	CASSYSTQGETQYF
-	-	TRBV4-3	TRBJ1-2	CASSRTQERGYTF
-	-	TRBV15	TRBJ2-3	CATSSAQGSTDTQYF
TRBD2	-	TRBV5-4	TRBJ2-1	CASSKRLAGDPIPQFF
-	-	TRBV7-5	TRBJ1-2	CVRSPARVTGHYGYTF
TRBD2	-	TRBV5-4	TRBJ2-2	CASSVGLAGPTGELFF
TRBD2	-	TRBV6-6	TRBJ2-7	CASREAGESYEQYF
-	-	TRBV18	TRBJ2-5	CASRGLPQETQYF
TRBD1	-	TRBV5-6	TRBJ1-1	CASSIGTVGSEAFF
-	-	TRBV16	TRBJ1-5	CASSPLGSFQPQHF